These T cell receptor beta chains were read from a single sample in a study of shared clonotypes between healthy human individuals. The data were produced by immunoSEQ multiplex PCR, yet TCRdb's version contains in-frame clones alone and is incomplete. The sample has fewer than 1 million clones; about 96% are singletons. Sequencing was done on a sample of naive CD8+ T cells sorted from blood. All receptors derive from a young man in good health. Each CDR3 is given with its conserved first and last residue. The order of the fields is CDR3 protein, CDR3 DNA, J gene, V gene, D gene, clone size. The D gene is left open where the match is weak. A clone size is listed for some rows: how often the clone was seen (once, few, many), or a class if it is expanded.

CDR3aa: CASSMGKTDTQYF
CDR3nt: TGTGCCAGTAGTATGGGGAAAACAGATACGCAGTATTTT
j_gene: TRBJ2-3
v_gene: TRBV19
d_gene: .
abundance: .

CDR3aa: CASSQIASGSRGYEQYF
CDR3nt: TGCGCCAGCAGCCAAATTGCCAGCGGGAGTAGGGGCTACGAGCAGTACTTC
j_gene: TRBJ2-7
v_gene: TRBV4-1
d_gene: TRBD2
abundance: .

CDR3aa: CASSLAAGTNTGELFF
CDR3nt: TGTGCCAGCAGCTTAGCGGCGGGGACGAACACCGGGGAGCTGTTTTTT
j_gene: TRBJ2-2
v_gene: TRBV7-2
d_gene: .
abundance: .

CDR3aa: CASSLAEGLLTDTQYF
CDR3nt: TGTGCCAGCAGCTTGGCCGAAGGGTTGTTAACAGATACGCAGTATTTT
j_gene: TRBJ2-3
v_gene: TRBV5-4
d_gene: .
abundance: .

CDR3aa: CSVEDGQSNTGELFF
CDR3nt: TGCAGCGTTGAAGATGGGCAGTCGAACACCGGGGAGCTGTTTTTT
j_gene: TRBJ2-2
v_gene: TRBV29-1
d_gene: .
abundance: .

CDR3aa: CASSHKGQASEQYF
CDR3nt: TGTGCCAGCAGCCACAAAGGACAGGCCAGCGAGCAGTACTTC
j_gene: TRBJ2-7
v_gene: TRBV7-7
d_gene: TRBD1
abundance: .

CDR3aa: CASFQGGPSSYEQYF
CDR3nt: TGTGCCAGTTTTCAGGGCGGGCCGAGCTCCTACGAGCAGTACTTC
j_gene: TRBJ2-7
v_gene: TRBV7-8
d_gene: .
abundance: .

CDR3aa: CASSTGPYEQYF
CDR3nt: TGCGCCAGCAGCACGGGGCCCTACGAGCAGTACTTC
j_gene: TRBJ2-7
v_gene: TRBV5-1
d_gene: .
abundance: .

CDR3aa: CASSSIQGFSGNTIYF
CDR3nt: TGTGCCAGCAGTTCAATACAGGGATTCTCTGGAAACACCATATATTTT
j_gene: TRBJ1-3
v_gene: TRBV6-6
d_gene: .
abundance: .

CDR3aa: CASTTGTGSYEQYF
CDR3nt: TGTGCCAGTACAACCGGGACAGGGTCTTACGAGCAGTACTTC
j_gene: TRBJ2-7
v_gene: TRBV19
d_gene: TRBD1
abundance: .

CDR3aa: CASSSGQVTYEQYF
CDR3nt: TGTGCCAGCAGTTCGGGACAGGTGACCTACGAGCAGTACTTC
j_gene: TRBJ2-7
v_gene: TRBV7-6
d_gene: TRBD1
abundance: once

CDR3aa: CASSIGLRTEAFF
CDR3nt: TGTGCCAGTAGTATAGGGTTGCGCACTGAAGCTTTCTTT
j_gene: TRBJ1-1
v_gene: TRBV19
d_gene: .
abundance: .

CDR3aa: CASSLLDEQYF
CDR3nt: TGTGCCAGCAGCTTGCTCGACGAGCAGTACTTC
j_gene: TRBJ2-7
v_gene: TRBV5-6
d_gene: .
abundance: .

CDR3aa: CASSYGQGSEAFF
CDR3nt: TGTGCCAGCAGCTATGGACAGGGCTCTGAAGCTTTCTTT
j_gene: TRBJ1-1
v_gene: TRBV7-2
d_gene: TRBD1
abundance: .

CDR3aa: CASSYGTGDEQFF
CDR3nt: TGTGCCAGCAGTTACGGGACAGGGGATGAGCAGTTCTTC
j_gene: TRBJ2-1
v_gene: TRBV6-5
d_gene: TRBD1
abundance: .

CDR3aa: CASSLDGANEAFF
CDR3nt: TGTGCCAGCAGCTTAGACGGGGCTAATGAAGCTTTCTTT
j_gene: TRBJ1-1
v_gene: TRBV7-9
d_gene: .
abundance: .

CDR3aa: CASGPGGSSYNEQFF
CDR3nt: TGTGCCAGTGGGCCGGGGGGAAGCTCCTACAATGAGCAGTTCTTC
j_gene: TRBJ2-1
v_gene: TRBV19
d_gene: TRBD2
abundance: .

CDR3aa: CASSEATNEKLFF
CDR3nt: TGTGCCAGCAGCGAAGCAACTAATGAAAAACTGTTTTTT
j_gene: TRBJ1-4
v_gene: TRBV9
d_gene: .
abundance: .

CDR3aa: CASSLGAGNQPQHF
CDR3nt: TGTGCCAGCAGCTTAGGAGCAGGGAATCAGCCCCAGCATTTT
j_gene: TRBJ1-5
v_gene: TRBV13
d_gene: .
abundance: .

CDR3aa: CAWSATGGRWNEQFF
CDR3nt: TGTGCCTGGAGCGCCACTGGCGGGAGATGGAATGAGCAGTTCTTC
j_gene: TRBJ2-1
v_gene: TRBV30
d_gene: TRBD2
abundance: .

CDR3aa: CASSPRDRTYEQYF
CDR3nt: TGTGCCAGCAGCCCCCGGGACCGCACCTACGAGCAGTACTTC
j_gene: TRBJ2-7
v_gene: TRBV7-6
d_gene: .
abundance: .

CDR3aa: CASRSSGTSVYNEQFF
CDR3nt: TGTGCCAGCAGGTCCTCCGGGACTAGCGTTTACAATGAGCAGTTCTTC
j_gene: TRBJ2-1
v_gene: TRBV28
d_gene: TRBD2
abundance: .

CDR3aa: CASSQDWETQYF
CDR3nt: TGTGCCAGCAGCCAAGATTGGGAGACCCAGTACTTC
j_gene: TRBJ2-5
v_gene: TRBV14
d_gene: .
abundance: once

CDR3aa: CASRPSSYNEQFF
CDR3nt: TGCGCCAGCAGACCAAGCTCCTACAATGAGCAGTTCTTC
j_gene: TRBJ2-1
v_gene: TRBV5-1
d_gene: .
abundance: .

CDR3aa: CASLGQSYEQYF
CDR3nt: TGTGCCAGCCTAGGACAGTCCTACGAGCAGTACTTC
j_gene: TRBJ2-7
v_gene: TRBV7-9
d_gene: .
abundance: .

CDR3aa: CASSQESTDTQYF
CDR3nt: TGCGCCAGCAGCCAAGAGAGCACAGATACGCAGTATTTT
j_gene: TRBJ2-3
v_gene: TRBV4-1
d_gene: .
abundance: .

CDR3aa: CASSLGLAGVSYEQYF
CDR3nt: TGTGCCAGCAGCTTAGGGTTAGCGGGAGTCTCCTACGAGCAGTACTTC
j_gene: TRBJ2-7
v_gene: TRBV11-2
d_gene: TRBD2
abundance: .

CDR3aa: CASALSAKEQFF
CDR3nt: TGTGCCAGCGCCCTATCGGCTAAGGAGCAGTTCTTC
j_gene: TRBJ2-1
v_gene: TRBV13
d_gene: .
abundance: .

CDR3aa: CASSGGRGSNQPQHF
CDR3nt: TGTGCCAGCAGTGGTGGCAGGGGGAGCAATCAGCCCCAGCATTTT
j_gene: TRBJ1-5
v_gene: TRBV27
d_gene: TRBD1
abundance: once

CDR3aa: CASQNWGNTEAFF
CDR3nt: TGTGCCAGCCAGAACTGGGGGAACACTGAAGCTTTCTTT
j_gene: TRBJ1-1
v_gene: TRBV19
d_gene: .
abundance: .

CDR3aa: CASSLSGSSYEQYF
CDR3nt: TGTGCCAGCAGTTTAAGCGGGAGCTCCTACGAGCAGTACTTC
j_gene: TRBJ2-7
v_gene: TRBV27
d_gene: TRBD2
abundance: .

CDR3aa: CASSLGWGAGANVLTF
CDR3nt: TGTGCCAGCAGCTTAGGCTGGGGGGCTGGGGCCAACGTCCTGACTTTC
j_gene: TRBJ2-6
v_gene: TRBV7-6
d_gene: .
abundance: .

CDR3aa: CASSSLRLAGGQETQYF
CDR3nt: TGTGCCAGCAGCTCCCTAAGACTAGCGGGAGGGCAAGAGACCCAGTACTTC
j_gene: TRBJ2-5
v_gene: TRBV13
d_gene: TRBD2
abundance: .

CDR3aa: CSVSGGDEQYF
CDR3nt: TGCAGCGTTTCGGGGGGCGACGAGCAGTACTTC
j_gene: TRBJ2-7
v_gene: TRBV29-1
d_gene: .
abundance: .

CDR3aa: CASSAVGLAGHEQFF
CDR3nt: TGTGCCAGCAGTGCTGTGGGACTAGCGGGGCATGAGCAGTTCTTC
j_gene: TRBJ2-1
v_gene: TRBV6-1
d_gene: TRBD2
abundance: .

CDR3aa: CSVEGSGVDTQYF
CDR3nt: TGCAGCGTTGAAGGATCAGGAGTAGATACGCAGTATTTT
j_gene: TRBJ2-3
v_gene: TRBV29-1
d_gene: .
abundance: .

CDR3aa: CASSLEGTAYETQYF
CDR3nt: TGCGCCAGCAGCTTGGAGGGCACGGCATACGAGACCCAGTACTTC
j_gene: TRBJ2-5
v_gene: TRBV5-1
d_gene: .
abundance: .

CDR3aa: CASSLGWERTGELFF
CDR3nt: TGTGCCAGCAGCTTAGGCTGGGAGCGGACCGGGGAGCTGTTTTTT
j_gene: TRBJ2-2
v_gene: TRBV7-9
d_gene: .
abundance: once

CDR3aa: CASSESTNTEAFF
CDR3nt: TGTGCCAGCAGTGAATCAACCAACACTGAAGCTTTCTTT
j_gene: TRBJ1-1
v_gene: TRBV6-4
d_gene: .
abundance: .

CDR3aa: CASQDLGVDYGYTF
CDR3nt: TGTGCCAGCCAGGATCTGGGTGTTGACTATGGCTACACCTTC
j_gene: TRBJ1-2
v_gene: TRBV7-9
d_gene: .
abundance: .

CDR3aa: CASSSKDRVRNEQFF
CDR3nt: TGTGCCAGCAGCTCCAAGGACAGGGTGCGCAATGAGCAGTTCTTC
j_gene: TRBJ2-1
v_gene: TRBV11-2
d_gene: TRBD1
abundance: .

CDR3aa: CASSLRTGETYEQYF
CDR3nt: TGTGCCAGCAGTTTAAGAACGGGAGAAACCTACGAGCAGTACTTC
j_gene: TRBJ2-7
v_gene: TRBV27
d_gene: .
abundance: once

CDR3aa: CASSRSSGSSYNEQFF
CDR3nt: TGCGCCAGCAGTCGGTCTAGCGGAAGCTCCTACAATGAGCAGTTCTTC
j_gene: TRBJ2-1
v_gene: TRBV10-1
d_gene: TRBD2
abundance: .

CDR3aa: CASSYATGGADQPQHF
CDR3nt: TGTGCCAGCAGTTACGCCACAGGGGGCGCGGATCAGCCCCAGCATTTT
j_gene: TRBJ1-5
v_gene: TRBV6-6
d_gene: TRBD1
abundance: .

CDR3aa: CASSQERGDFLNEQFF
CDR3nt: TGTGCCAGCAGCCAAGAAAGGGGCGATTTTTTAAATGAGCAGTTCTTC
j_gene: TRBJ2-1
v_gene: TRBV14
d_gene: .
abundance: once

CDR3aa: CASSLEVGGIYGYTF
CDR3nt: TGTGCCAGCAGCTTGGAAGTAGGGGGCATCTATGGCTACACCTTC
j_gene: TRBJ1-2
v_gene: TRBV5-6
d_gene: TRBD1
abundance: .

CDR3aa: CASSPLGDGPWNTEAFF
CDR3nt: TGTGCCAGCAGCCCTCTTGGAGACGGCCCCTGGAACACTGAAGCTTTCTTT
j_gene: TRBJ1-1
v_gene: TRBV7-9
d_gene: .
abundance: .

CDR3aa: CASSSRTGDQPQHF
CDR3nt: TGTGCCAGCAGCAGTAGGACAGGAGATCAGCCCCAGCATTTT
j_gene: TRBJ1-5
v_gene: TRBV7-9
d_gene: TRBD1
abundance: .

CDR3aa: CASRHRESYEQYF
CDR3nt: TGTGCCAGCAGACATCGGGAGTCCTACGAGCAGTACTTC
j_gene: TRBJ2-7
v_gene: TRBV5-5
d_gene: .
abundance: .

CDR3aa: CASSKQGYGNEQFF
CDR3nt: TGTGCCAGCAGTAAACAGGGATACGGCAATGAGCAGTTCTTC
j_gene: TRBJ2-1
v_gene: TRBV27
d_gene: .
abundance: .

CDR3aa: CASSLYSTDTQYF
CDR3nt: TGTGCCAGCAGCTTATACAGCACAGATACGCAGTATTTT
j_gene: TRBJ2-3
v_gene: TRBV7-3
d_gene: .
abundance: .